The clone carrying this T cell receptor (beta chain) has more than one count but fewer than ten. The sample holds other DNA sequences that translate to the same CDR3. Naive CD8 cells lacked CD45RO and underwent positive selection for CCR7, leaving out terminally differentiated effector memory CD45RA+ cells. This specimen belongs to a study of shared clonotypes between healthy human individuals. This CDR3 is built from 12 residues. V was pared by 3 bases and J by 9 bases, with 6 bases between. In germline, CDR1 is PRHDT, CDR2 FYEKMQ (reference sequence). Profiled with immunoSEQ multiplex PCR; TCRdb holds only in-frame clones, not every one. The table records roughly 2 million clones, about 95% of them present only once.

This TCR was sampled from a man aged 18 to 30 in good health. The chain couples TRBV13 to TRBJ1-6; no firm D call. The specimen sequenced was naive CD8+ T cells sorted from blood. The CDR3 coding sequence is TGTGCCAGCAGCTTCGGAGGTTCACCCCTCCACTTT. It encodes CASSFGGSPLHF.